This is a list of T cell receptor beta chains from one sample in a study of blood T cell repertoires in COVID-19. The data were produced by immunoSEQ multiplex PCR, yet TCRdb's version contains in-frame clones alone and is incomplete. The sample lists 150,000 to 200,000 clones, 65% to 90% seen once, with roughly 9.1% in the top ten. The sequenced sample was peripheral blood. These receptors were taken from a man aged 50 or older with active or convalescent COVID-19. Both conserved end residues are part of each CDR3. D genes are given only for firm matches. A row's size may be missing; if present it is once, few, many or a size class.

j_call	v_call	clone_size	cdr3_length	d_call	cdr3_nt	cdr3_aa
TRBJ2-2	TRBV5-1	once	18	.	TGCGCCAGCAGCTTGGCGGGCAGGGGCCGTTTGAACACCGGGGAGCTGTTTTTT	CASSLAGRGRLNTGELFF
TRBJ1-5	TRBV7-2	.	16	TRBD1	TGTGCCAGCAGATCACCCGGACAGGGAGGGAATCAGCCCCAGCATTTT	CASRSPGQGGNQPQHF
TRBJ1-1	TRBV27	many	15	TRBD1	TGTGCCAGCAGTTTATACGGCAGGGGGGTCACTGAAGCTTTCTTT	CASSLYGRGVTEAFF
TRBJ2-1	TRBV6-2/TRBV6-3	.	14	.	TGTGCCAGCAGTTACCCCTCGGGGGTCGAAGAGCAGTTCTTC	CASSYPSGVEEQFF
TRBJ1-1	TRBV30	.	14	.	TGTGCCTGGAACAGGGCGGTCCCGAACACTGAAGCTTTCTTT	CAWNRAVPNTEAFF
TRBJ2-7	TRBV18	once	15	.	TGTGCCAGCTCACCACCGGGGGGTTCCTCCTACGAGCAGTACTTC	CASSPPGGSSYEQYF
TRBJ2-3	TRBV7-3	.	17	TRBD2	TGTGCCAGCAGTTTGCTGGGCGTCCGGGACTACACAGATACGCAGTATTTT	CASSLLGVRDYTDTQYF
TRBJ2-3	TRBV7-2	.	13	.	TGTGCCAGCAGCTTAGGGGGAGCAGATACGCAGTATTTT	CASSLGGADTQYF
TRBJ2-5	TRBV7-9	.	17	TRBD2	TGTGCCAGCAGCTCGGGACTAGCGGGAGGGCTGTCGAAGACCCAGTACTTC	CASSSGLAGGLSKTQYF
TRBJ1-1	TRBV5-4	.	15	TRBD1	TGTGCCAGCAGCTCCAAACAGGGGCCGAACACTGAAGCTTTCTTT	CASSSKQGPNTEAFF
TRBJ1-6	TRBV18	.	14	.	TGTGCCAGCTCATCGGGCTCCTATAATTCACCCCTCCACTTT	CASSSGSYNSPLHF
TRBJ1-2	TRBV29-1	.	12	TRBD1	TGCAGCGTCGCGGACAGGTTCGGGGGCTACACCTTC	CSVADRFGGYTF
TRBJ1-5	TRBV6-5	once	14	.	TGTGCCAGCAGTTACGTACAGGGAAGTCAGCCCCAGCATTTT	CASSYVQGSQPQHF
TRBJ2-5	TRBV3-1/TRBV3-2	.	12	.	TGTGCCAGCAGTCAGGGGCGGGAGACCCAGTACTTC	CASSQGRETQYF